The T cell receptor (beta chain) under discussion was sequenced for a study of shared clonotypes between healthy human individuals. Some clones are missing from TCRdb's copy, which holds only in-frame ones; the method was immunoSEQ multiplex PCR. The sample holds hundreds of thousands of clones, around 77% seen once. This clone occurred a few times. The V gene's germline CDR1 is SQVTM and CDR2 ANQGSEA. Trimming removed 7 bases from V and 11 bases from J; junction bases left unmatched: 18. There are 14 residues in the CDR3. Sequencing was done on a sample of PBMCs. This TCR came from a middle-aged woman in good health. Some clones in this sample may be carry-over from other donors' samples. This sequence joins TRBV29-1 and TRBJ1-1; 8 bases are a match to TRBD1. In nucleotides, the CDR3 is TGCAGCGGAACAGGGGGACTTAGGGGAGGTGATGCTTTCTTT. Residues: CSGTGGLRGGDAFF.